These T cell receptor beta chains were read from a single sample in a study of human T cells and chemical hapten exposure. TCRdb analysed the RACE reads with MiXCR anew, one entry per CDR3 protein. This table has under 450,000 distinct CDR3 sequences, approximately 4.4% appearing once. The starting material was whole blood, obtained in connection with sensitization to the hapten diphenylcyclopropenone (DPC). The receptors were gathered from a woman aged 45 to 65 with alopecia areata. Some clones in this sample may be carry-over from other donors' samples. Each CDR3 is given with its conserved first and last residue. Each record gives: D gene, clone size, V gene, J gene, CDR3 DNA, CDR3 protein. D genes are given only for firm matches. Size is omitted from some rows. Given values are once, few, many or a class for expanded clones.

TRBD2	many	TRBV3-1	TRBJ2-7	TGTGCCAGCAGCCAATCGGGGGGCGAGCAGTACTTC	CASSQSGGEQYF
TRBD2	.	TRBV20-1	TRBJ2-7	TGCAGTGCTAGAGATCCGGCGGGAGGGATCTCGTGGGAGCAGTACTTC	CSARDPAGGISWEQYF
TRBD1	many	TRBV4-3	TRBJ1-2	TGCGCCAGCAGCCAAGCCCAGGGGGCATACTATGGCTACACCTTC	CASSQAQGAYYGYTF
.	many	TRBV12-3/TRBV12-4	TRBJ1-5	TGTGCCAGCAGTTTAGTCGGAGGGACGGGCAATCAGCCCCAGCATTTT	CASSLVGGTGNQPQHF
TRBD1	many	TRBV6-1	TRBJ1-2	TGTGCCAGCAGTGGCCGGGACAGCCTACCCGGGTATGGCTACACCTTC	CASSGRDSLPGYGYTF
.	many	TRBV7-2	TRBJ1-4	TGTGCCAGCAGCTTAGAATTGAACGAGAAACTGTTTTTT	CASSLELNEKLFF
.	many	TRBV12-3/TRBV12-4	TRBJ1-1	TGTGCCAGCAGACCTGAGGGAGGAGCTTTCTTT	CASRPEGGAFF
.	.	TRBV2	TRBJ2-5	TGTGCCAGCAGCCAACGGGACGAAACTTCCCAAGAGACCCAGTACTTC	CASSQRDETSQETQYF
TRBD1	many	TRBV7-2	TRBJ1-6	TGTGCCAGCAGCTCTCTCGGGACAGTCAGTTCACCCCTCCACTTT	CASSSLGTVSSPLHF
TRBD2	.	TRBV6-2/TRBV6-3	TRBJ2-3	TGTGCCAGCAGTTACTCGCCTAGCGGGGCCCTCGAGGACACAGATACGCAGTATTTT	CASSYSPSGALEDTDTQYF
TRBD1	.	TRBV27	TRBJ1-2	TGTGCCAGCAGAGGACAGGTTAACTATGGCTACACCTTC	CASRGQVNYGYTF
.	many	TRBV12-3/TRBV12-4	TRBJ2-1	TGTGCCAGCAGTCCCCAGCGGGACAATGAGCAGTTCTTC	CASSPQRDNEQFF
.	many	TRBV3-1	TRBJ1-1	TGTGCCAGCAGCCCAATTCTTGACACAAGGAACACTGAAGCTTTCTTT	CASSPILDTRNTEAFF
TRBD2	many	TRBV28	TRBJ2-1	TGTGCCAGCAGTCTTGTTATTCGACTAGCCAATGAGCAGTTCTTC	CASSLVIRLANEQFF
.	few	TRBV28	TRBJ2-6	TGTGCCAGCAGTGGAGGACTGCGTCTCTCTGCTGGGGCCAACGTCCTGACTTTC	CASSGGLRLSAGANVLTF
TRBD2	few	TRBV5-1	TRBJ2-1	TGCGCCAGCAGCTTCCGACTAGCGGGGGGTATTGATGAGCAGTTCTTC	CASSFRLAGGIDEQFF
.	few	TRBV30	TRBJ1-3	TGTGCCTGGAGTGACGGAGGGAACACCATATATTTT	CAWSDGGNTIYF
.	many	TRBV6-5	TRBJ1-1	TGTGCCAGCCAGGCGTTTGGGGCAGGGAACACTGAAGCTTTCTTT	CASQAFGAGNTEAFF
TRBD2	.	TRBV28	TRBJ2-1	TGTGCCAGCACGATCGGGGGGTACAATGAGCAGTTCTTC	CASTIGGYNEQFF
TRBD2	.	TRBV9	TRBJ2-3	TGTGCCAGCAGCGTTAGCGGGAGCGGAACAGATACGCAGTATTTT	CASSVSGSGTDTQYF
TRBD1	many	TRBV10-3	TRBJ2-3	TGTGCCACCGGTCAGGGACAGGGGCCGGATACGCAGTATTTT	CATGQGQGPDTQYF
.	many	TRBV5-1	TRBJ1-1	TGCGCCAGCAGCTTGTCTGGGGACACTGAAGCTTTCTTT	CASSLSGDTEAFF
.	many	TRBV24-1	TRBJ1-1	TGTGCCACCATGGGGGACCCTGGGGCTGAAGCTTTCTTT	CATMGDPGAEAFF
.	.	TRBV7-2	TRBJ1-3	TGTGCCAGCAGACCCAACAGGAGCGGAAACACCATATATTTT	CASRPNRSGNTIYF
.	.	TRBV12-3/TRBV12-4	TRBJ1-6	TGTGCCAGCAGTCCGGCGGGGGAACTGGAACCCCTCCACTTT	CASSPAGELEPLHF
.	few	TRBV28	TRBJ2-4	TGTGCCAGCAGTTTGGAGGAGTCCTTTGAAAACATTCAGTACTTC	CASSLEESFENIQYF
TRBD1	many	TRBV4-1	TRBJ1-2	TGCGCCAGCAGCCAAGATCCGGGACAGGGGCTAAACTATGGCTACACCTTC	CASSQDPGQGLNYGYTF
.	many	TRBV2	TRBJ2-3	TGTGCCAGCAGTATAGACACAGATACGCAGTATTTT	CASSIDTDTQYF
TRBD2	many	TRBV7-6	TRBJ2-3	TGTGCCAGCAGCCCCTGGCTAGCGGGAGAGTTCACAGATACGCAGTATTTT	CASSPWLAGEFTDTQYF
.	once	TRBV6-4	TRBJ1-6	TGTGCCAGCAGTGAGATCTTCCGGGATTCACCCCTCCACTTT	CASSEIFRDSPLHF
.	many	TRBV19	TRBJ1-2	TGTGCCACCTATTACATGGGGGGCGCTGGCTACTATGGCTACACCTTC	CATYYMGGAGYYGYTF
.	few	TRBV4-1	TRBJ1-2	TGCGCCAGCAGCCGGGACGGAGCCTATGGCTACACCTTC	CASSRDGAYGYTF
.	many	TRBV20-1	TRBJ2-2	TGCAGTGCTCCCTCGGCGGGCGATGCCGGGGAGCTGTTTTTT	CSAPSAGDAGELFF
.	few	TRBV2	TRBJ2-1	TGTGCCTCAAAGGGGGATAGAAGGAATGAGCAGTTCTTC	CASKGDRRNEQFF
TRBD2	.	TRBV20-1	TRBJ2-7	TGCAGTGCCCGGGGACTAGCCGGCTACGAGCAGTACTTC	CSARGLAGYEQYF
.	.	TRBV5-1	TRBJ1-1	TGCGCCAGCAGCTGGGGGTCGAACACTGAAGCTTTCTTT	CASSWGSNTEAFF
TRBD1	many	TRBV7-9	TRBJ2-1	TGTGCCAGCAGCTCGCCCGAACAGGGGGCGGGCGATGAGCAGTTCTTC	CASSSPEQGAGDEQFF
TRBD1	many	TRBV6-5	TRBJ2-7	TGTGCCAGCAGTTACTACAGGGGCTACGAGCAGTACTTC	CASSYYRGYEQYF
.	many	TRBV7-2	TRBJ1-3	TGTGCCAGCAACACACTAGATTTTGGAAACACCATATATTTT	CASNTLDFGNTIYF
.	few	TRBV29-1	TRBJ2-5	TGCAGCGTTGAAGATGTAGGCGCGTATCAAGAGACCCAGTACTTC	CSVEDVGAYQETQYF
.	many	TRBV20-1	TRBJ1-1	TGCAGTGCTAGAGCAGGGAACATGAACACTGAAGCTTTCTTT	CSARAGNMNTEAFF
.	many	TRBV9	TRBJ2-1	TGTGCCAGCAACCAACCGGGACTGAACAATGAGCAGTTCTTC	CASNQPGLNNEQFF
.	few	TRBV5-4	TRBJ1-2	TGTGCCAGCAGCTCACCAACGCAGGGGCACCTGTCTAACTATGGCTACACCTTC	CASSSPTQGHLSNYGYTF
.	many	TRBV18	TRBJ1-4	TGTGCCAGCTCGCCTCGCTCCCGGTCCGCAGCACTCACAACTAATGAAAAACTGTTTTTT	CASSPRSRSAALTTNEKLFF
.	many	TRBV6-1	TRBJ2-1	TGTGCCAGCAGTGAAGGGCCAGGGGTAGGGACTGAGCAGTTCTTC	CASSEGPGVGTEQFF
.	many	TRBV20-1	TRBJ2-3	TGCAGTGCTGGACGACAAGCCATACTGGATACGCAGTATTTT	CSAGRQAILDTQYF
.	many	TRBV28	TRBJ1-6	TGTGCCAGCACCGCCACAGTGACATCCTATAATTCACCCCTCCACTTT	CASTATVTSYNSPLHF